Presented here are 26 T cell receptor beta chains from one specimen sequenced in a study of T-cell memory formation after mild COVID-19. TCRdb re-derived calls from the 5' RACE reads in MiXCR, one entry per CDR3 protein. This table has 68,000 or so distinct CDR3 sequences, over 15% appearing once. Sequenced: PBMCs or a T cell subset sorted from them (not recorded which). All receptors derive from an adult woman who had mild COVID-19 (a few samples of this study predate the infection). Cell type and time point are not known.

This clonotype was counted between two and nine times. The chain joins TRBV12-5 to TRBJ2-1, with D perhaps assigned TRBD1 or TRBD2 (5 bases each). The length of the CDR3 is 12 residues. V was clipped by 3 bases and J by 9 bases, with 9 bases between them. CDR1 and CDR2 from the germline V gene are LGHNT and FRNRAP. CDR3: CASGFPGTEQFF. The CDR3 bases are TGTGCTAGTGGTTTCCCCGGGACTGAGCAGTTCTTC.

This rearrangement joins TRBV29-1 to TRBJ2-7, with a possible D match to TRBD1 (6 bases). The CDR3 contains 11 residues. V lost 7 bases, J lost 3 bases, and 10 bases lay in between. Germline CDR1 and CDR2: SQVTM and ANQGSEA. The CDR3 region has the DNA TGCAGCGCGTGGGGGCACTACGAGCAGTACTTC. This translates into CSAWGHYEQYF.

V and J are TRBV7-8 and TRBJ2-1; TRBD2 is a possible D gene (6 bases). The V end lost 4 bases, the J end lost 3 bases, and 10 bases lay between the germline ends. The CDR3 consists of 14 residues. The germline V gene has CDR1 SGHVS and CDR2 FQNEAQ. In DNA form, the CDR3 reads TGTGCCAGCAGCTCCGGAGGGTTCTACAATGAGCAGTTCTTC. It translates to CASSSGGFYNEQFF.

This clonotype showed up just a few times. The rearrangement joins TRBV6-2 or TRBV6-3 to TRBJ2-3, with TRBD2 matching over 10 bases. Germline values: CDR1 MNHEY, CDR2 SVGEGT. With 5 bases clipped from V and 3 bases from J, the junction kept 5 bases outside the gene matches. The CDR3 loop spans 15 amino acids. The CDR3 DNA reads TGTGCCAGCAGTAACCTAGCGGGAGAAACAGATACGCAGTATTTT. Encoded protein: CASSNLAGETDTQYF.

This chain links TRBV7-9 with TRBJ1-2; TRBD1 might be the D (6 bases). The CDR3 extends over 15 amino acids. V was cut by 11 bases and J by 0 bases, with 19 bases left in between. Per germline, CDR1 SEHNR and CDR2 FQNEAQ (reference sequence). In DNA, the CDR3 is TGTGCCGCGCCAGACGGGACACTTACTAACTATGGCTACACCTTC. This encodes CAAPDGTLTNYGYTF.

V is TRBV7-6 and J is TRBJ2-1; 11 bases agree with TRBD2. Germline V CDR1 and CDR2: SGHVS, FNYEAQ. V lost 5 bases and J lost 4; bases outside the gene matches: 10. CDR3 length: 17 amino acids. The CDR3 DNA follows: TGTGCCAGCAGCCCCAGATCCGGGACTAGCGGATACAATGAGCAGTTCTTC. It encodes CASSPRSGTSGYNEQFF.

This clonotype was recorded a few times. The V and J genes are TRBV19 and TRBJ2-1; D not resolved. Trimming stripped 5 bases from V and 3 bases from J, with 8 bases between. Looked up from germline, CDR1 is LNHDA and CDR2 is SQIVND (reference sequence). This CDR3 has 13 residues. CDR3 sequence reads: CASSLDVYNEQFF. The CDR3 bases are TGTGCCAGTAGTCTTGACGTCTACAATGAGCAGTTCTTC. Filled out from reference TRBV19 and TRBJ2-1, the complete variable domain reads DGGITQSPKYLFRKEGQNVTLSCEQNLNHDAMYWYRQDPGQGLRLIYYSQIVNDFQKGDIAEGYSVSREKKESFPLTVTSAQKNPTAFYLCASSLDVYNEQFFGPGTRLTVL.

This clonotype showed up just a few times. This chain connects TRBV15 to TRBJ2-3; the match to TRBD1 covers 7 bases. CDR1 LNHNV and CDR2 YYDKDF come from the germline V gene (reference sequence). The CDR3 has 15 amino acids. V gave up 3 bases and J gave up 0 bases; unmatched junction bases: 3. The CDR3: CATSRVRGSTDTQYF. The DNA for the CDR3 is TGTGCCACCAGCAGGGTCAGGGGGAGCACAGATACGCAGTATTTT.

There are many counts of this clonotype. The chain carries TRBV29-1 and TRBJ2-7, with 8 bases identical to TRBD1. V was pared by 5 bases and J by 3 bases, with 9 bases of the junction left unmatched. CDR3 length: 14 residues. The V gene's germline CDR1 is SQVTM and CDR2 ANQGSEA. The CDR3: CSVFDRGRSYEQYF. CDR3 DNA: TGCAGCGTTTTTGACAGGGGAAGAAGCTACGAGCAGTACTTC.

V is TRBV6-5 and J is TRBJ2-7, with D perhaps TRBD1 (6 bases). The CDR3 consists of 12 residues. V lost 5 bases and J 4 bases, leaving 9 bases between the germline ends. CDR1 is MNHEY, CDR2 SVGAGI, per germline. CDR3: CASSDTGYEQYF. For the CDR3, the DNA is TGTGCCAGCAGTGACACAGGGTACGAGCAGTACTTC.

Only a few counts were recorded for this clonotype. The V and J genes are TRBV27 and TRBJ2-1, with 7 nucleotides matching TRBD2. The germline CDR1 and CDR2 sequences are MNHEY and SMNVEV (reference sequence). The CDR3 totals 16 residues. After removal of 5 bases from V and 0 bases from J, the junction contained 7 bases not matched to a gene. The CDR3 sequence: CASSSSGFSSYNEQFF. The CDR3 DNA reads TGTGCCAGCAGTAGTAGCGGGTTCAGCTCCTACAATGAGCAGTTCTTC.

Here the CDR3 reads CASSEADPPGNEQFF. The CDR3 DNA follows: TGTGCCAGCAGTGAGGCAGACCCTCCTGGCAATGAGCAGTTCTTC. The V and J genes are TRBV6-4 and TRBJ2-1, with D uncertain. CDR3 length: 15 amino acids. Trimming stripped 3 bases from V and 6 bases from J, with 15 bases between. Germline V CDR1 and CDR2: MRHNA, SNTAGT.

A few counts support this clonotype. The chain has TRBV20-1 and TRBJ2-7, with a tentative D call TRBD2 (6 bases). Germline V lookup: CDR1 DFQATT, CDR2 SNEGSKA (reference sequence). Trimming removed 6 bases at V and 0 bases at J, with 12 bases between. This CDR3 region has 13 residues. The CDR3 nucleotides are TGCAGTGCAGCGGGCGGTAGCTCCTACGAGCAGTACTTC. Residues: CSAAGGSSYEQYF.

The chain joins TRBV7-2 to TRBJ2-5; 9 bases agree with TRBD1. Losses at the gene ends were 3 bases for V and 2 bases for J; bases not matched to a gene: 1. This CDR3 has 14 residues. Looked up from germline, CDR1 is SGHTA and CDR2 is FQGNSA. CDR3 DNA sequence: TGTGCCAGCAGCTTCGACAGGGGGCAAGAGACCCAGTACTTC. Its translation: CASSFDRGQETQYF.

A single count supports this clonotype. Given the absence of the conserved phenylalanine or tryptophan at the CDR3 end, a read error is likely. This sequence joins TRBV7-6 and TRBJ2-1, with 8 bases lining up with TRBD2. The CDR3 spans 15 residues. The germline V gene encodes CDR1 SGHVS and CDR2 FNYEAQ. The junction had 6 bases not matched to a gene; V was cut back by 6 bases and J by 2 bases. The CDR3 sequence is CASSVAGGPYNEQFL. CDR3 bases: TGTGCCAGCAGTGTGGCGGGAGGACCCTACAATGAGCAGTTCTTA.

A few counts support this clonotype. The CDR3 protein is CASSQDPMNTEAFF. The DNA for the CDR3 is TGCGCCAGCAGCCAAGATCCTATGAACACTGAAGCTTTCTTT. V is TRBV4-1 and J is TRBJ1-1; no definite D call. In germline, CDR1 is MGHRA, CDR2 YSYEKL. CDR3 size: 14 residues. The germline V and J ends were trimmed by 0 bases and 0 bases, with 5 bases remaining between them.

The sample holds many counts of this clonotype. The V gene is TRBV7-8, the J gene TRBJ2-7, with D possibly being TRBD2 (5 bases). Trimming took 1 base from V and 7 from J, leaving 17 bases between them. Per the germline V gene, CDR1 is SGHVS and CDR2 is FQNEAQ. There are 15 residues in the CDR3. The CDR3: CASSLGPGLLQEQYF. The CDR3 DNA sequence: TGTGCCAGCAGCTTAGGTCCAGGACTCCTCCAAGAGCAGTACTTC.

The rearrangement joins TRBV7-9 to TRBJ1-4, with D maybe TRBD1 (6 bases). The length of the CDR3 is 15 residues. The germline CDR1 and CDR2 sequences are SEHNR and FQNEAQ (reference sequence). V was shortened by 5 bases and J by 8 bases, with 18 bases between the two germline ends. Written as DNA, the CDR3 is TGTGCCAGCAGCCCACTCGGGGGGCTAAGCGAAAAACTGTTTTTT. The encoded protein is CASSPLGGLSEKLFF.

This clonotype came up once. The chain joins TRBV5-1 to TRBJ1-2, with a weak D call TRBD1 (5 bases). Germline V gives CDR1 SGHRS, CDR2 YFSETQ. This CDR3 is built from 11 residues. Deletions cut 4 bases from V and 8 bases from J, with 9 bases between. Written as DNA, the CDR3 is TGCGCCAGCAGCCTGGGGACCGGCTACACCTTC. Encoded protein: CASSLGTGYTF.

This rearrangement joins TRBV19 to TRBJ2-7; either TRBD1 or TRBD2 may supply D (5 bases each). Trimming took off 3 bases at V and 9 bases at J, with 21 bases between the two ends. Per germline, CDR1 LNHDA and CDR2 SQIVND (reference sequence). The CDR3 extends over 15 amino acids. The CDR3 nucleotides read TGTGCCAGTAGTATTGGGACCTCGCCTCATCACGGGCAGTACTTC. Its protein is CASSIGTSPHHGQYF.

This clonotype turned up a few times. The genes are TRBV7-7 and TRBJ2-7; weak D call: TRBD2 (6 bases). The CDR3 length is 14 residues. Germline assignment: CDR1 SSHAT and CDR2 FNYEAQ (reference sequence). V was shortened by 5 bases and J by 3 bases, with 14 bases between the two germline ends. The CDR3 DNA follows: TGTGCCAGCAGCCCCCTTGGAGGGGACTACGAGCAGTACTTC. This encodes CASSPLGGDYEQYF.

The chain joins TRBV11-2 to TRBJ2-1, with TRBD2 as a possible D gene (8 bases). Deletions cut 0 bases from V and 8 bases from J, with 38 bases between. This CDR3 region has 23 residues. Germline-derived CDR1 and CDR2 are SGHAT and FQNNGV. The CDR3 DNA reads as TGTGCCAGCAGCTTAGATCTCTGGGGTCAGGACAGGCTAAGCGGGAGAGGTCATGATGAGCAGTTCTTC. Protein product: CASSLDLWGQDRLSGRGHDEQFF.

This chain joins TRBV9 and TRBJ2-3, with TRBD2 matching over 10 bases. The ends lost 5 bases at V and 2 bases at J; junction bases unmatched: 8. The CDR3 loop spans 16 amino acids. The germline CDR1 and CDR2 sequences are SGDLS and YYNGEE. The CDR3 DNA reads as TGTGCCAGCAGATTCCACAGCGGGGGGGCCACAGATACGCAGTATTTT. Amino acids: CASRFHSGGATDTQYF.

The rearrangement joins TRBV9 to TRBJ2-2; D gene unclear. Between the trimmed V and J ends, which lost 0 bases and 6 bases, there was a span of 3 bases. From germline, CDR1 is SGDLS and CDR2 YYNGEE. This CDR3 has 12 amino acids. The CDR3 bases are TGTGCCAGCAGCGTAGCTGCCGGGGAGCTGTTTTTT. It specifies CASSVAAGELFF.

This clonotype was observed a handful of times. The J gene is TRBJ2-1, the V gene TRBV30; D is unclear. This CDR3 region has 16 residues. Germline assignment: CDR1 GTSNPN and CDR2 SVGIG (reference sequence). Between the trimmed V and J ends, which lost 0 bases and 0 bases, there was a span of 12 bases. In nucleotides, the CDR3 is TGTGCCTGGAGTGTAGAAGACCCCAGCTCCTACAATGAGCAGTTCTTC. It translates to CAWSVEDPSSYNEQFF.

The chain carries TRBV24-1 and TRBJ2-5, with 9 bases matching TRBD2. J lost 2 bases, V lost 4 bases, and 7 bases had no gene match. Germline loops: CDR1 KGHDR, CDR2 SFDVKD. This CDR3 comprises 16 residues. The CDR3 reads CATSDTSGGNQETQYF. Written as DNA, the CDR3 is TGTGCCACCAGTGACACAAGCGGGGGGAATCAAGAGACCCAGTACTTC.